A single sample gave rise to the 26 T cell receptor beta chains below, sequenced in a study of spatial heterogeneity in lung cancer. Time point reported: sample taken at primary tumor resection. Study results and caveats: Intratumoral expanded alpha and beta TCR counts were found to track tumor mutation counts.

TCRdb independently ran MiXCR on the 5' RACE reads; one entry per CDR3 protein. The sample consists of about 5,100 distinct CDR3 sequences, almost 6.5% of them appearing once. No cognate antigen is known for these TCRs. The material was lung tumor tissue, obtained at surgery. These TCRs come from a female donor with early-stage non-small cell lung cancer.

Points on this clonotype: Since the library was made to target alpha chains, this beta chain is a stray read and its abundance is not meaningful. The chain is built from TRBV7-2 and TRBJ2-7; D is undetermined. The CDR3 contains 14 residues. The V gene's germline CDR1 is SGHTA and CDR2 FQGNSA. The ends were cut back, 1 base at V and 4 bases at J, with 11 bases in the middle. Here the CDR3 reads CASSLGLGFYEQYF. Here the CDR3 DNA reads TGTGCCAGCAGCTTAGGCCTTGGCTTTTACGAGCAGTACTTC.

In its sample, this clonotype ranks as large. With the library built for alpha chains, this beta chain is off target and its frequency is not meaningful. The CDR3 DNA reads TGTGCCAGCAGGAGTTCACTAGCGGGGGATAATGAGCAGTTCTTC. Translation: CASRSSLAGDNEQFF. The V and J genes are TRBV7-9 and TRBJ2-1, with 11 bases lining up with TRBD2. This CDR3 region has 15 residues. CDR1 SEHNR and CDR2 FQNEAQ come from the germline V gene (reference sequence). Trimming took 6 bases from V and 7 from J; bases not matched to a gene: 8.

This clonotype was counted ten times or more. Since it is a stray read in a library aimed at alpha chains, this beta chain has a size that is not meaningful. The chain combines TRBV5-4 with TRBJ2-5; D is undetermined. This CDR3 is 13 amino acids long. Germline CDR1 reads SGHNT; CDR2 reads YYREEE (reference sequence). The V gene lost 4 bases and the J gene lost 1 base, with 8 bases spanning the gap. The CDR3 loop reads CASSMGFQETQYF. The CDR3 coding sequence is TGTGCCAGCAGCATGGGGTTCCAAGAGACCCAGTACTTC.

This clonotype is medium-sized (0.01 to 0.1%) by share. As an off-target read in a library built for alpha chains, this beta chain has a frequency of little significance. The chain carries TRBV3-1 and TRBJ1-5, with TRBD1 as a possible D gene (5 bases). Germline loops: CDR1 LGHDT, CDR2 YNNKEL (reference sequence). V gave up 1 base and J gave up 10 bases, with 14 bases separating them. The CDR3 sequence is 14 residues long. The CDR3 DNA is TGTGCCAGCAGCCAAGGAACAGGTATCCCTCCCCAGCATTTT. It is translated as CASSQGTGIPPQHF.

Ten or more counts support this clonotype. Being off target in a library aimed at alpha chains, this beta chain has a size of little meaning. The chain uses TRBV5-4 and TRBJ1-1; 7 nucleotides align to TRBD1. V lost 0 bases, J lost 2 bases, and 7 bases stayed unmatched. CDR3 length equals 16 residues. The germline gives CDR1 SGHNT, CDR2 YYREEE (reference sequence). This CDR3 reads CASSLGQGIANTEAFF. CDR3 bases: TGTGCCAGCAGCTTGGGACAGGGTATAGCAAACACTGAAGCTTTCTTT. Drawing the rest from reference TRBV5-4 and TRBJ1-1, the complete variable domain is ETGVTQSPTHLIKTRGQQVTLRCSSQSGHNTVSWYQQALGQGPQFIFQYYREEENGRGNFPPRFSGLQFPNYSSELNVNALELDDSALYLCASSLGQGIANTEAFFGQGTRLTVV.

This clonotype was counted at least ten times. For a library built for alpha chains, this beta chain is a stray read; little rests on its size. The chain joins TRBV7-6 to TRBJ2-1, with 9 bases matching TRBD1. Germline assignment: CDR1 SGHVS and CDR2 FNYEAQ. Unmatched junction bases numbered 3, after V lost 3 bases and J lost 3 bases. The CDR3 consists of 15 residues. The CDR3 protein is CASSLGTGRYNEQFF. The CDR3 nucleotides are TGTGCCAGCAGCTTGGGGACAGGGCGCTACAATGAGCAGTTCTTC.

This clonotype occurred many times. This beta chain is off target for a library built for alpha chains, so its abundance means little. The gene calls are TRBV6-5 and TRBJ2-7; TRBD1 matches 7 bases. With 6 bases clipped from V and 7 bases from J, the junction kept 12 bases outside the gene matches. Germline V gene lookup returns CDR1 MNHEY and CDR2 SVGAGI. The CDR3 spans 14 residues. CDR3 protein: CASSFDRAGGEQYF. DNA of the CDR3: TGTGCCAGCAGCTTCGACAGGGCTGGGGGAGAGCAGTACTTC.

In regard to this clonotype: This beta chain represents an off-target read in a library built for alpha chains; its size is of limited meaning. The chain recombines TRBV5-1 with TRBJ2-3; a possible D gene is TRBD2 (6 bases). The CDR3 has 14 amino acids. V dropped 0 bases and J dropped 14 bases, with 19 bases sitting between them. Per the germline V gene, CDR1 is SGHRS and CDR2 is YFSETQ. CDR3: CASSLGGTARIPYF. Here the CDR3 DNA reads TGCGCCAGCAGCTTGGGCGGGACTGCGAGAATCCCGTATTTT. Full variable domain (missing parts from reference TRBV5-1 and TRBJ2-3): KAGVTQTPRYLIKTRGQQVTLSCSPISGHRSVSWYQQTPGQGLQFLFEYFSETQRNKGNFPGRFSGRQFSNSRSEMNVSTLELGDSALYLCASSLGGTARIPYFGPGTRLTVL.

There are many counts of this clonotype. A library prepared for alpha chains yielded this beta chain as an off-target read; its size is of little meaning. J is TRBJ2-2 and V is TRBV12-3 or TRBV12-4, with D perhaps matching TRBD2 (6 bases). This CDR3 has 16 residues. V shed 3 bases and J shed 0 bases, with 11 bases lying between them. The CDR3 sequence: CASSLFAGTNTGELFF. DNA of the CDR3: TGTGCCAGCAGTTTGTTTGCGGGGACGAACACCGGGGAGCTGTTTTTT.

This clonotype is labeled as medium-sized. In a library made to pick up alpha chains, this beta chain is a stray read with a size that means little. The V and J genes are TRBV5-1 and TRBJ1-2; 9 nucleotides match TRBD1. Germline V lookup: CDR1 SGHRS, CDR2 YFSETQ. V was clipped by 2 bases and J by 8 bases; unmatched bases: 7. The length of the CDR3 is 14 residues. DNA for the CDR3: TGCGCCAGCAGCTTCGGGACAGGGCTGGAAGGCTACACCTTC. Its translation: CASSFGTGLEGYTF.

This clonotype rates as medium-sized (0.01 to 0.1%). The junction shows a germline mismatch at one end, possibly a read error. Found in a library prepared for alpha chains, this beta chain is an off-target read, and its abundance has little meaning. The chain is built from TRBV18 and TRBJ1-2; 7 nucleotides align to TRBD1. Germline V gene sequence: CDR1 KGHSH, CDR2 LQKENI. CDR3 size: 17 residues. The CDR3 sequence is CASSPRLQGQRDYAYTF. DNA for the CDR3: TGTGCCAGCTCACCACGTCTACAGGGGCAAAGGGACTATGCCTACACCTTC.

There are many counts of this clonotype. For a library built for alpha chains, this beta chain is a stray read; little rests on its size. This CDR3 is CASSWRGANTEAFF. CDR3 sequence (DNA): TGTGCCAGCAGTTGGAGAGGGGCTAACACTGAAGCTTTCTTT. The J gene is TRBJ1-1, the V gene TRBV27, with D possibly being TRBD1 (5 bases). Germline V gene sequence: CDR1 MNHEY, CDR2 SMNVEV (reference sequence). The germline V and J ends were trimmed by 4 bases and 2 bases, with 11 bases remaining between them. This CDR3 has 14 residues.

In this sample, this clonotype turned up many times. This beta chain is a stray read from a library made for alpha chains; its abundance is not meaningful. CDR3 nucleotide sequence: TGTGCCAGCAGCTACCTCAATCAGCCCCAGCATTTT. Amino acid sequence: CASSYLNQPQHF. The V call is TRBV11-2, the J call TRBJ1-5; no reliable D call. CDR1 SGHAT and CDR2 FQNNGV come from the germline V gene. The CDR3 totals 12 residues. Trimming shortened V by 4 bases and J by 3 bases, and 4 bases separated the two germline ends.

In its sample, this clonotype ranks as medium-sized. This beta chain slipped into a library made for alpha chains as a stray read, so its size is not meaningful. The chain couples TRBV5-6 to TRBJ2-5; 8 bases match TRBD1. Trimming cost V 0 bases and J 5 bases; bases outside gene matches: 6. The germline gives CDR1 SGHDT, CDR2 YYEEEE. The CDR3 is 15 amino acids. CDR3 sequence reads: CASSLVVRGLETQYF. Written as DNA, the CDR3 is TGTGCCAGCAGCTTGGTTGTCAGGGGGCTTGAGACCCAGTACTTC.

This clonotype was recorded at least ten times. This beta chain is an unintended read in a library built for alpha chains; its size means little. The chain is built from TRBV29-1 and TRBJ2-5, with D perhaps being TRBD1 or TRBD2 (7 bases each). Germline CDR1 is SQVTM and CDR2 is ANQGSEA. Trimming shortened V by 7 bases and J by 4 bases, and 22 bases separated the two germline ends. There are 15 residues in the CDR3. The CDR3 nucleotides are TGCAGCGCTGGGAGGGGGCGCACGGTAGGAGAGACCCAGTACTTC. Translated, it gives CSAGRGRTVGETQYF. Full variable domain (remainder filled in from reference TRBV29-1 and TRBJ2-5): SAVISQKPSRDICQRGTSLTIQCQVDSQVTMMFWYRQQPGQSLTLIATANQGSEATYESGFVIDKFPISRPNLTFSTLTVSNMSPEDSSIYLCSAGRGRTVGETQYFGPGTRLLVL.

This clonotype has just a few counts. This beta chain appears as a stray read in a library generated for alpha chains; its size is not informative. The chain uses TRBV11-3 and TRBJ2-2; tentatively, D is TRBD1 (6 bases). CDR1 and CDR2 from the germline V gene are SGHNT and YENEEA. The V end lost 3 bases, the J end lost 5 bases, and 10 bases lay between the germline ends. The CDR3 runs 14 residues. The CDR3 is CASSLQGQTGELFF. The CDR3 bases are TGTGCCAGCAGCTTGCAGGGGCAAACCGGGGAGCTGTTTTTT.

This clonotype was seen ten or more times. Because this beta chain is a stray read in a library intended to capture alpha chains, its abundance should not be given much weight. The rearrangement joins TRBV12-3 or TRBV12-4 to TRBJ2-5; 7 bases line up with TRBD2. The ends lost 6 bases at V and 1 base at J; junction bases unmatched: 11. The CDR3 consists of 16 residues. The CDR3 sequence: CASSTAPLAAQETQYF. The CDR3 DNA is TGTGCCAGCAGCACGGCCCCCCTAGCGGCCCAAGAGACCCAGTACTTC.

This clonotype occurred many times. The library was prepared for alpha chains; this beta chain is a stray read, so its frequency means little. This sequence joins TRBV6-5 and TRBJ1-2; D possibly corresponds to TRBD1 (6 bases). The length of the CDR3 is 15 residues. The germline V and J ends were trimmed by 2 bases and 4 bases, with 14 bases remaining between them. Per germline, CDR1 MNHEY and CDR2 SVGAGI. The CDR3 bases are TGTGCCAGCAGTTACACCCGACAGGAGTTCTATGGCTACACCTTC. This gives the protein CASSYTRQEFYGYTF.

In the case of this clonotype: This beta chain appears as a stray read in a library generated for alpha chains; its size is not informative. The chain uses TRBV5-1 and TRBJ1-5; D gene unclear. Germline V CDR1 and CDR2: SGHRS, YFSETQ. The V end was cut by 4 bases, the J end by 5 bases, with 10 bases between. The CDR3 is 13 residues long. The CDR3 here is CASSSGLDQPQHF. CDR3 nucleotide sequence: TGCGCCAGCAGCAGCGGGTTGGATCAGCCCCAGCATTTT.

Concerning this clonotype itself: The library was built for alpha chains, so this beta chain is an off-target read and its size means little. The rearrangement uses TRBV6-1 and TRBJ2-1; D tentatively fits TRBD1 or TRBD2 (5 bases each). V gave up 3 bases and J gave up 2 bases, with 17 bases separating them. CDR3 length: 17 residues. Germline CDR1 and CDR2: MNHNS and SASEGT. CDR3 in amino acids: CASSDRGGPRAYNEQFF. CDR3 in DNA: TGTGCCAGCAGTGACCGCGGAGGCCCCAGGGCCTACAATGAGCAGTTCTTC.

This clonotype came up many times. This beta chain slipped into a library made for alpha chains as a stray read, so its size is not meaningful. V is TRBV18 and J is TRBJ2-1, with 10 bases aligning to TRBD2. The ends lost 0 bases at V and 7 bases at J; junction bases unmatched: 6. The CDR3 spans 16 residues. CDR1 is KGHSH and CDR2 is LQKENI in the germline V gene. CDR3 bases: TGTGCCAGCTCACCACCCAGCGGGGGGGGGATTAATGAGCAGTTCTTC. Its translation is CASSPPSGGGINEQFF.

This clonotype was detected ten times or more. Because the library targeted alpha chains, this beta chain is an off-target read whose size means little. The genes are TRBV11-2 and TRBJ1-6; 8 bases map to TRBD1. CDR1 is SGHAT and CDR2 is FQNNGV in the germline V gene. V dropped 3 bases and J dropped 2; count of bases not matched to a gene: 6. The CDR3 spans 17 residues. The CDR3 here is CASSFRQGQTYNSPLHF. The CDR3 DNA is TGTGCCAGCAGCTTCCGACAGGGGCAAACCTATAATTCACCCCTCCACTTT.

This clonotype is classed as medium-sized. Since it is a stray read in a library aimed at alpha chains, this beta chain has a size that is not meaningful. This chain uses TRBV7-3 with TRBJ2-7, with D possibly being TRBD1 or TRBD2 (5 bases each). The germline V and J ends were trimmed by 5 bases and 5 bases, with 13 bases remaining between them. Germline CDR1 is SGHTA and CDR2 is FQGTGA. This CDR3 spans 13 amino acids. The CDR3 sequence: CASSPVGDHEQYF. The DNA for the CDR3 is TGTGCCAGCAGCCCGGTAGGGGACCACGAGCAGTACTTC.

This clonotype is medium-sized in the sample. The library was prepared for alpha chains; this beta chain is a stray read, so its frequency means little. The gene calls are TRBV28 and TRBJ2-1; TRBD1 matches 12 bases. Germline-derived CDR1 and CDR2 are MDHEN and SYDVKM. This CDR3 has 14 amino acids. V trimming: 5 bases; J trimming: 9 bases; junction bases outside the gene matches: 5. For the CDR3, the DNA is TGTGCCAGCAGTCCCGGGACAGGGGGCATTGAGCAGTTCTTC. The encoded protein is CASSPGTGGIEQFF. The complete variable domain, with remaining parts taken from reference TRBV28 and TRBJ2-1, reads DVKVTQSSRYLVKRTGEKVFLECVQDMDHENMFWYRQDPGLGLRLIYFSYDVKMKEKGDIPEGYSVSREKKERFSLILESASTNQTSMYLCASSPGTGGIEQFFGPGTRLTVL.

This clonotype qualifies as medium-sized. This beta chain slipped into a library made for alpha chains as a stray read, so its size is not meaningful. This chain connects TRBV3-1 to TRBJ1-6; D ambiguous. CDR1 is LGHDT, CDR2 YNNKEL, per germline (reference sequence). V shed 4 bases and J shed 10 bases, with 20 bases lying between them. This CDR3 comprises 16 residues. CDR3 residues: CASSPPESNPRSPLHF. CDR3 nucleotides: TGTGCCAGCAGCCCCCCAGAATCTAACCCTCGGTCACCCCTCCACTTT.

By share of the sample, this clonotype is medium-sized (0.01 to 0.1%). This beta chain lies outside the target of a library built for alpha chains; its clone size means little. This chain links TRBV5-5 with TRBJ1-1; D not resolved. CDR1 and CDR2 (germline): SGHKS, YYEKEE (reference sequence). Trimming removed 0 bases at V and 2 bases at J, with 5 bases between. The CDR3 runs to 13 residues. The CDR3 reads CASSLDVNTEAFF. CDR3 in DNA: TGTGCCAGCAGCTTGGACGTCAACACTGAAGCTTTCTTT.